The next 18 T cell receptor beta chains were all read from a single sample in a study of tumor-infiltrating lymphocytes in localized non-small cell lung cancer. The data were produced by immunoSEQ multiplex PCR, yet TCRdb's version contains in-frame clones alone and is incomplete. This table has some 8,000 clones, approximately 80% appearing once. Material: lung tumor tissue. All receptors derive from a human donor with non-small cell lung cancer.

J is TRBJ2-1 and V is TRBV5-1, with D uncertain. V lost 1 base to trimming and J lost 2 bases, with 10 bases between them. The length of the CDR3 is 15 residues. CDR1 SGHRS and CDR2 YFSETQ come from the germline V gene. CDR3 bases: TGCGCCAGCAGCTTGACGGGCGCTACCTACAATGAGCAGTTCTTC. The encoded protein is CASSLTGATYNEQFF. The full variable domain, rest sourced from reference TRBV5-1 and TRBJ2-1, is KAGVTQTPRYLIKTRGQQVTLSCSPISGHRSVSWYQQTPGQGLQFLFEYFSETQRNKGNFPGRFSGRQFSNSRSEMNVSTLELGDSALYLCASSLTGATYNEQFFGPGTRLTVL.

The chain recombines TRBV18 with TRBJ1-3; perhaps TRBD1 as D (5 bases). Germline V gene sequence: CDR1 KGHSH, CDR2 LQKENI. V lost 0 bases and J lost 5, with 8 bases in between. The CDR3 totals 14 residues. The CDR3 DNA reads TGTGCCAGCTCACCACCACAGGAAAGAAACACCATATATTTT. It yields the protein CASSPPQERNTIYF.

The chain uses TRBV6-1 and TRBJ1-1; D is ambiguous. Germline CDR1 MNHNS, CDR2 SASEGT. The V gene lost 4 bases and the J gene lost 2 bases, with 11 bases spanning the gap. The CDR3 is 14 residues long. The CDR3 DNA reads as TGTGCCAGCAGTGCTAGGAATAGAAACACTGAAGCTTTCTTT. It encodes CASSARNRNTEAFF.

Here the CDR3 reads CASSPGTGIYEQYF. CDR3 sequence (DNA): TGTGCCAGCAGTCCCGGGACAGGGATATACGAGCAGTACTTC. The J gene is TRBJ2-7, the V gene TRBV28; 9 nucleotides line up with TRBD1. Per the germline V gene, CDR1 is MDHEN and CDR2 is SYDVKM. The CDR3 spans 14 residues. V was clipped by 5 bases and J by 4 bases; unmatched bases: 6.

The rearrangement links TRBV10-3 to TRBJ1-1; maybe TRBD1 (5 bases). V lost 0 bases, J lost 0 bases, and 8 bases lay in between. The germline V gene has CDR1 ENHRY and CDR2 SYGVKD. The CDR3 has 15 amino acids. The CDR3: CAISESRQMNTEAFF. CDR3 DNA sequence: TGTGCCATCAGTGAGTCGCGACAGATGAACACTGAAGCTTTCTTT.

The chain is built from TRBV7-9 and TRBJ1-5, with 7 bases aligning to TRBD1. The CDR3 is 15 amino acids. Germline CDR1 reads SEHNR; CDR2 reads FQNEAQ (reference sequence). Losses at the gene ends were 5 bases for V and 5 bases for J; bases not matched to a gene: 9. In nucleotides, the CDR3 is TGTGCCAGCAGCCCTACAGGGGCGGGTGATCAGCCCCAGCATTTT. Amino acid sequence: CASSPTGAGDQPQHF.

The chain carries TRBV19 and TRBJ2-7, with 10 bases that match TRBD1. The V gene end was trimmed by 5 bases and the J gene end by 6 bases; junction bases not matched to a gene: 7. The length of the CDR3 is 14 residues. Per germline, CDR1 LNHDA and CDR2 SQIVND (reference sequence). CDR3 DNA sequence: TGTGCCAGTAGTCAAGTTGGGACAGGGGTCGAGCAGTACTTC. Protein product: CASSQVGTGVEQYF. The full variable domain, rest sourced from reference TRBV19 and TRBJ2-7, is DGGITQSPKYLFRKEGQNVTLSCEQNLNHDAMYWYRQDPGQGLRLIYYSQIVNDFQKGDIAEGYSVSREKKESFPLTVTSAQKNPTAFYLCASSQVGTGVEQYFGPGTRLTVT.

The chain recombines TRBV28 with TRBJ1-5, with D possibly being TRBD1 (6 bases). The CDR3 totals 14 residues. V gave up 7 bases and J gave up 4 bases, with 14 bases separating them. Germline values: CDR1 MDHEN, CDR2 SYDVKM. CDR3 loop: CASTMGHTNQPQHF. CDR3 nucleotides: TGTGCCAGCACCATGGGACATACGAATCAGCCCCAGCATTTT. The full variable domain, with the rest looked up from reference TRBV28 and TRBJ1-5, is DVKVTQSSRYLVKRTGEKVFLECVQDMDHENMFWYRQDPGLGLRLIYFSYDVKMKEKGDIPEGYSVSREKKERFSLILESASTNQTSMYLCASTMGHTNQPQHFGDGTRLSIL.

The J gene is TRBJ2-3, the V gene TRBV5-6; a weak D match, TRBD2 (6 bases). V was clipped by 4 bases and J by 5 bases, with 14 bases between them. Germline loops: CDR1 SGHDT, CDR2 YYEEEE. The CDR3 is 14 residues long. CDR3 sequence reads: CASSRGRGGDTQYF. CDR3 bases: TGTGCCAGCAGCCGGGGGAGAGGTGGAGATACGCAGTATTTT.

This clone has a single count. The chain links TRBV7-9 to TRBJ2-1, with D perhaps assigned TRBD1 or TRBD2 (5 bases each). The CDR3 totals 13 residues. CDR1 is SEHNR, CDR2 FQNEAQ, per germline (reference sequence). The V and J ends lost 2 bases and 10 bases respectively, with 12 bases between them. The CDR3, as DNA: TGTGCCAGCAGCTTAAGAGAGGGGAACGAGCAGTTCTTC. Amino acid sequence: CASSLREGNEQFF.

This chain joins TRBV11-3 and TRBJ2-1; no firm D call. In germline, CDR1 is SGHNT, CDR2 YENEEA. Trimming removed 2 bases from V and 6 bases from J, with 8 bases in between. The CDR3 loop spans 13 amino acids. Written as DNA, the CDR3 is TGTGCCAGCAGCTTAAGCCCCATCAATGAGCAGTTCTTC. Amino acids: CASSLSPINEQFF. The full variable domain, its missing parts supplied by reference TRBV11-3 and TRBJ2-1, is EAGVVQSPRYKIIEKKQPVAFWCNPISGHNTLYWYLQNLGQGPELLIRYENEEAVDDSQLPKDRFSAERLKGVDSTLKIQPAELGDSAVYLCASSLSPINEQFFGPGTRLTVL.

V is TRBV20-1 and J is TRBJ2-5, with a tentative D call TRBD2 (5 bases). This CDR3 has 11 residues. V dropped 8 bases and J dropped 5 bases, with 12 bases sitting between them. CDR1 DFQATT and CDR2 SNEGSKA come from the germline V gene (reference sequence). In DNA form, the CDR3 reads TGCAGTCAGACTCGGAGGGAGACCCAGTACTTC. Its protein product is CSQTRRETQYF.

The rearrangement links TRBV10-3 to TRBJ2-7, with 7 nucleotides matching TRBD1. With V trimmed by 4 bases and J by 7 bases, 13 bases remained unmatched. Germline V gene lookup returns CDR1 ENHRY and CDR2 SYGVKD. The CDR3 length is 15 residues. CDR3 loop: CAISGPATGSGEQYF. The DNA of the CDR3 is TGTGCCATCAGTGGCCCCGCGACAGGGTCGGGGGAGCAGTACTTC.

The gene calls are TRBV4-3 and TRBJ1-5; D unclear. The V end was cut by 0 bases, the J end by 7 bases, with 13 bases between. The germline V gene has CDR1 LGHNA and CDR2 YSLEER. The CDR3 contains 15 residues. This chain's CDR3 is CASSQEFTVRQPQHF. The CDR3 coding sequence is TGCGCCAGCAGCCAAGAGTTCACGGTTAGGCAGCCCCAGCATTTT.

This clone was detected once. The rearrangement joins TRBV7-3 to TRBJ2-3; TRBD2 matches 7 bases. Germline CDR1 SGHTA, CDR2 FQGTGA. Trimming took 5 bases from V and 0 from J; bases not matched to a gene: 8. The CDR3 contains 16 residues. In DNA form, the CDR3 reads TGTGCCAGCAGCCCCTTTGGAGCGGGAAGCACAGATACGCAGTATTTT. This gives the protein CASSPFGAGSTDTQYF.

The chain couples TRBV5-4 to TRBJ2-4; the match to TRBD2 covers 10 bases. There are 20 residues in the CDR3. Germline V lookup: CDR1 SGHNT, CDR2 YYREEE (reference sequence). The V gene end was trimmed by 0 bases and the J gene end by 0 bases; junction bases not matched to a gene: 12. The CDR3 loop is CASSLAGISGRALAKNIQYF. CDR3 nucleotides: TGTGCCAGCAGCTTGGCCGGGATAAGCGGGAGGGCCTTAGCCAAAAACATTCAGTACTTC.

The chain couples TRBV11-2 to TRBJ2-7, with D unresolved. Germline values: CDR1 SGHAT, CDR2 FQNNGV. V was shortened by 2 bases and J by 2 bases, with 13 bases between the two germline ends. The CDR3 has 15 residues. This CDR3 is CASSLRPPGPYEQYF. CDR3 in DNA: TGTGCCAGCAGCTTAAGGCCGCCTGGTCCCTACGAGCAGTACTTC.

This rearrangement joins TRBV6-1 to TRBJ1-5, with TRBD1 identical over 9 bases. This CDR3 spans 15 amino acids. J gave up 7 bases and V 7 bases, and 11 bases lay outside the gene matches. Germline V gives CDR1 MNHNS, CDR2 SASEGT. The CDR3 here is CASIETGGLGQPQHF. In DNA form, the CDR3 reads TGTGCCAGCATAGAAACAGGGGGCCTAGGGCAGCCCCAGCATTTT.